The 23 T cell receptor beta chains listed next were all sequenced from one sample in a study of T cell responses to AZD1222 COVID-19 vaccine. Method: immunoSEQ multiplex PCR; TCRdb's copy keeps in-frame clones and lacks some. The repertoire holds fewer than 90,000 clones, approximately 86% seen once, with more than 5% in the top ten. The material was peripheral blood, obtained 28 days after the second AZD1222 dose. The receptors stem from an adult who received the AZD1222 COVID-19 vaccine.

The rearrangement links TRBV27 to TRBJ1-2, with a weak D call TRBD1 (6 bases). CDR1 MNHEY and CDR2 SMNVEV come from the germline V gene (reference sequence). This CDR3 spans 14 amino acids. The V gene lost 4 bases and the J gene lost 7 bases, with 16 bases spanning the gap. The CDR3 is CASSSVYREGGYTF. The CDR3 DNA follows: TGTGCCAGCAGTTCAGTTTACAGGGAAGGTGGCTACACCTTC.

The chain has TRBV7-9 and TRBJ2-7, with 9 bases aligning to TRBD2. Germline-derived CDR1 and CDR2 are SEHNR and FQNEAQ (reference sequence). With V trimmed by 5 bases and J by 7 bases, 24 bases remained unmatched. The CDR3 runs to 19 residues. The CDR3 DNA is TGTGCCAGCAGCACCACACACACCCTAGCGGGGAGGGACTACGGGGAGCAGTACTTC. Its protein product is CASSTTHTLAGRDYGEQYF. The variable domain in full, completed from reference TRBV7-9 and TRBJ2-7, reads DTGVSQNPRHKITKRGQNVTFRCDPISEHNRLYWYRQTLGQGPEFLTYFQNEAQLEKSRLLSDRFSAERPKGSFSTLEIQRTEQGDSAMYLCASSTTHTLAGRDYGEQYFGPGTRLTVT.

The J gene is TRBJ2-2, the V gene TRBV25-1; D is unresolved. Per germline, CDR1 MGHDK and CDR2 SYGVNS. The CDR3 runs 15 residues. V lost 0 bases and J 1 base, leaving 6 bases between the germline ends. The DNA for the CDR3 is TGTGCCAGCAGTGAATATGGGATGAACACCGGGGAGCTGTTTTTT. It yields the protein CASSEYGMNTGELFF.

The rearrangement uses TRBV7-8 and TRBJ2-2, with a weak D call TRBD2 (5 bases). Trimming stripped 5 bases from V and 2 bases from J, with 15 bases between. This CDR3 spans 16 amino acids. The germline V gene encodes CDR1 SGHVS and CDR2 FQNEAQ. Here the CDR3 DNA reads TGTGCCAGCAGCCCTTTACGGACTTCCAACACCGGGGAGCTGTTTTTT. Translation gives CASSPLRTSNTGELFF.

The CDR3 bases are TGTGCCAGCAGTCTAACGCCGGTCTATGGCTACACCTTC. Protein product: CASSLTPVYGYTF. The rearrangement uses TRBV12-3 or TRBV12-4 and TRBJ1-2; unclear D gene. The CDR3 loop spans 13 amino acids. The ends were cut back, 5 bases at V and 4 bases at J, with 11 bases in the middle.

V is TRBV2 and J is TRBJ2-5; D call uncertain. The ends were cut back, 3 bases at V and 5 bases at J, with 4 bases in the middle. The germline V gene has CDR1 SNHLY and CDR2 FYNNEI. This CDR3 has 11 amino acids. In DNA, the CDR3 is TGTGCCAGCAGTGAGGTGGAGACCCAGTACTTC. Translating gives CASSEVETQYF.

This chain connects TRBV28 to TRBJ2-7; 8 bases are shared with TRBD2. The trim removed 1 base at V and 2 bases at J, leaving 16 bases unmatched. CDR3 length: 19 amino acids. Germline V gives CDR1 MDHEN, CDR2 SYDVKM. The CDR3 region is CASSLLLPSGLPPTYEQYF. Written as DNA, the CDR3 is TGTGCCAGCAGTTTATTGTTGCCTAGCGGGCTTCCCCCTACCTACGAGCAGTACTTC.

The V call is TRBV7-2, the J call TRBJ2-1, with TRBD2 matching 7 bases. This CDR3 is 14 amino acids long. The V gene's germline CDR1 is SGHTA and CDR2 FQGNSA. Trimming at V came to 5 bases and at J to 7 bases, leaving 8 bases not matched to a gene. The CDR3 reads CASSPHLGGNEQFF. The CDR3 DNA sequence: TGTGCCAGCAGCCCACACTTGGGGGGGAATGAGCAGTTCTTC.

The chain has TRBV28 and TRBJ1-1; D is unresolved. The CDR3 loop spans 14 amino acids. The germline V gene has CDR1 MDHEN and CDR2 SYDVKM. V was pared by 7 bases and J by 2 bases, with 14 bases between. Here the CDR3 reads CASTAGQVNTEAFF. In DNA form, the CDR3 reads TGTGCCAGCACAGCGGGCCAGGTAAACACTGAAGCTTTCTTT.

The chain uses TRBV5-1 and TRBJ2-1, with 9 bases that match TRBD1. The CDR3 loop spans 15 amino acids. With V trimmed by 4 bases and J by 4 bases, 6 bases remained unmatched. Germline CDR1 and CDR2: SGHRS and YFSETQ. The CDR3 sequence: CASSVQGASYNEQFF. CDR3 bases: TGCGCCAGCAGCGTACAGGGGGCGAGTTACAATGAGCAGTTCTTC.

This clone was seen a handful of times. The rearrangement links TRBV6-4 to TRBJ2-7, with D hard to call. Trimming cost V 0 bases and J 2 bases, with 11 bases left between them. The germline V gene has CDR1 MRHNA and CDR2 SNTAGT. There are 15 residues in the CDR3. CDR3 protein: CASSDSKRITYEQYF. The DNA for the CDR3 is TGTGCCAGCAGTGACTCGAAAAGGATTACCTACGAGCAGTACTTC.

The chain combines TRBV29-1 with TRBJ2-7; D is unclear. In germline, CDR1 is SQVTM, CDR2 ANQGSEA. The V and J ends lost 7 bases and 2 bases respectively, with 12 bases between them. The CDR3 is made up of 12 amino acids. CDR3 sequence: CSAAPDPYEQYF. DNA of the CDR3: TGCAGCGCCGCCCCGGATCCCTACGAGCAGTACTTC.

The rearrangement joins TRBV18 to TRBJ2-1; either TRBD1 or TRBD2 may supply D (6 bases each). This CDR3 comprises 14 residues. Trimming removed 0 bases from V and 9 bases from J, with 12 bases in between. Germline values: CDR1 KGHSH, CDR2 LQKENI. CDR3 DNA: TGTGCCAGCTCACCACCGGGGGGCCGTGCTGAGCAGTTCTTC. It specifies CASSPPGGRAEQFF. The whole variable domain, filled in from reference TRBV18 and TRBJ2-1, reads NAGVMQNPRHLVRRRGQEARLRCSPMKGHSHVYWYRQLPEEGLKFMVYLQKENIIDESGMPKERFSAEFPKEGPSILRIQQVVRGDSAAYFCASSPPGGRAEQFFGPGTRLTVL.

V and J are TRBV6-1 and TRBJ2-7; D may be TRBD2 (5 bases). V lost 3 bases and J 3 bases, leaving 9 bases between the germline ends. Germline V gene data show CDR1 as MNHNS and CDR2 as SASEGT. This CDR3 has 13 residues. CDR3 coding DNA: TGTGCCAGCAGTGAGTTGGCGGGCTACGAGCAGTACTTC. Protein sequence: CASSELAGYEQYF.

The chain couples TRBV9 to TRBJ2-7, with D possibly being TRBD2 (5 bases). The germline V gene encodes CDR1 SGDLS and CDR2 YYNGEE. The CDR3 has 15 amino acids. V was shortened by 0 bases and J by 2 bases, with 12 bases between the two germline ends. CDR3: CASSVGSSRTYEQYF. Written as DNA, the CDR3 is TGTGCCAGCAGCGTAGGGTCTAGCCGGACCTACGAGCAGTACTTC.

The chain uses TRBV4-1 and TRBJ2-1, with 11 positions matching TRBD2. The trim removed 1 base at V and 9 bases at J, leaving 5 bases unmatched. Germline CDR1 MGHRA, CDR2 YSYEKL. CDR3 size: 15 residues. CDR3 sequence reads: CASSQASGGQPEQFF. In DNA, the CDR3 is TGCGCCAGCAGCCAAGCTAGCGGGGGGCAACCTGAGCAGTTCTTC.

The sample holds one count of this clone. The V call is TRBV6-4, the J call TRBJ2-1; D might be TRBD2 (7 bases). V was pared by 4 bases and J by 0 bases, with 13 bases between. The germline V gene encodes CDR1 MRHNA and CDR2 SNTAGT. This CDR3 has 16 residues. CDR3 in amino acids: CASSGEGGGSYNEQFF. In DNA, the CDR3 is TGTGCCAGCAGTGGGGAGGGGGGCGGCTCCTACAATGAGCAGTTCTTC.

CDR3 loop: CASRPLAGGPDTQYF. The CDR3 DNA sequence: TGTGCCAGCAGACCCCTAGCGGGGGGGCCAGATACGCAGTATTTT. The chain employs TRBV6-6 and TRBJ2-3, with 12 bases fitting TRBD2. Per the germline V gene, CDR1 is MNHNY and CDR2 is SVGAGI (reference sequence). The trim removed 6 bases at V and 4 bases at J, leaving 5 bases unmatched. The CDR3 has 15 residues.

The chain joins TRBV2 to TRBJ2-3; 14 nucleotides match TRBD2. This CDR3 is built from 23 residues. V was pared by 2 bases and J by 1 base, with 20 bases of the junction left unmatched. Germline V gene lookup returns CDR1 SNHLY and CDR2 FYNNEI. The DNA for the CDR3 is TGTGCCAGCAGTGAAAGACGCCTATTTTACGGGACTAGCGGGAGTCGCGGCACAGATACGCAGTATTTT. Amino acids: CASSERRLFYGTSGSRGTDTQYF.

The chain recombines TRBV28 with TRBJ2-1; 8 bases agree with TRBD2. The CDR3 contains 17 residues. V lost 5 bases to trimming and J lost 0 bases; unmatched junction nucleotides: 9. From germline, CDR1 is MDHEN and CDR2 SYDVKM. CDR3 sequence (DNA): TGTGCCAGCAGTGGGTTCGGGGGGGATAGCTCCTACAATGAGCAGTTCTTC. Its translation is CASSGFGGDSSYNEQFF.

Only a few counts were recorded for this clone. The J gene is TRBJ2-7, the V gene TRBV28; 11 bases match TRBD1. With V trimmed by 6 bases and J by 3 bases, 7 bases remained unmatched. The CDR3 contains 15 residues. Germline assignment: CDR1 MDHEN and CDR2 SYDVKM. The chain's CDR3 is CASRRTGTGGYEQYF. The CDR3 coding sequence is TGTGCCAGCAGACGAACGGGGACAGGGGGCTACGAGCAGTACTTC.

CDR3 residues: CASSLSGSAQYEQYF. The CDR3, as DNA: TGCGCCAGCAGCCTTAGCGGGAGTGCACAATACGAGCAGTACTTC. The V gene is TRBV4-1, the J gene TRBJ2-7, with 9 bases fitting TRBD2. The CDR3 is 15 residues long. The junction had 8 bases not matched to a gene; V was cut back by 4 bases and J by 4 bases. Germline CDR1 MGHRA, CDR2 YSYEKL.

This chain joins TRBV5-4 and TRBJ2-2, with D possibly matching TRBD1 (6 bases). Germline V CDR1 and CDR2: SGHNT, YYREEE (reference sequence). The V gene lost 2 bases and the J gene lost 2 bases, with 10 bases spanning the gap. This CDR3 has 15 amino acids. The CDR3 loop is CASSLKGVNTGELFF. The CDR3 bases are TGTGCCAGCAGCTTAAAGGGGGTTAACACCGGGGAGCTGTTTTTT.